The sequence of this T cell receptor beta chain was determined in a study of cytomegalovirus exposure and HLA in healthy donors. Notes on the study in general: The number of N-insertions in an Asian-associated ancestry cluster was reportedly below the approximately 700-donor mean in a later analysis.

Primers for the PCR totalled 60 Vbeta and 13 Jbeta. Some clones are missing from TCRdb's copy, which holds only in-frame ones; the method was immunoSEQ multiplex PCR. Counted here are some 190,000 clones, under 80% occurring once; the ten biggest clones make up about 2.5%. With regard to this clone: The antigen is not known.

The sequenced sample was PBMCs. This sequence was found in a woman aged 30 to 39 in good health and CMV-seropositive.

Here the CDR3 reads CAVRGAGETQYF. The CDR3, as DNA: TGTGCCGTCAGGGGGGCTGGCGAGACCCAGTACTTC. The genes are TRBV11-3 and TRBJ2-5; TRBD1 is a possible D gene (7 bases). The V gene's germline CDR1 is SGHNT and CDR2 YENEEA. The length of the CDR3 is 12 residues. V shed 11 bases and J shed 5 bases, with 15 bases lying between them.